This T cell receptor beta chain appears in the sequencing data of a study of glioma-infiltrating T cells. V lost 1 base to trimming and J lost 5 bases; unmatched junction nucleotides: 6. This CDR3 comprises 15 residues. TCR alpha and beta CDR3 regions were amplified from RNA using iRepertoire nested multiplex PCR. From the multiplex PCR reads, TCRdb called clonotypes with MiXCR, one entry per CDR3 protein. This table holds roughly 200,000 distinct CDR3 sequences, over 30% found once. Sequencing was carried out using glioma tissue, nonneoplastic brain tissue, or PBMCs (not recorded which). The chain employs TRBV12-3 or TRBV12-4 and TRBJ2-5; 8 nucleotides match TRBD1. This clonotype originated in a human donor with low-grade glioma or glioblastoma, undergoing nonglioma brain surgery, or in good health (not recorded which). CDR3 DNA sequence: TGTGCCAGCAGTTTAGGCGCAGGGGGCCGTGAGACCCAGTACTTC. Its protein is CASSLGAGGRETQYF.